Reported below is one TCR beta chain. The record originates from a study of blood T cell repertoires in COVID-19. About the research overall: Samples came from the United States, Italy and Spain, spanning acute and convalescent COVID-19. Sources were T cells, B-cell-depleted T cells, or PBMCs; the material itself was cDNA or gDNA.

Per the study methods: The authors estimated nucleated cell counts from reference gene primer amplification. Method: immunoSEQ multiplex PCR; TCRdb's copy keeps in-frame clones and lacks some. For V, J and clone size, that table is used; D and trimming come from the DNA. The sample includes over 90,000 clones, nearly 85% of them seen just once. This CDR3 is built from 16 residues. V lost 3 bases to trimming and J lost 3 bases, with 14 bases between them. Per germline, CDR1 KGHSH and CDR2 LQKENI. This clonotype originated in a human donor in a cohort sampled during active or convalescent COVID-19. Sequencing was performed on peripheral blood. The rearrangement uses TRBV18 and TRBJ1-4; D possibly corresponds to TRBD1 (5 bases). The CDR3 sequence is CASSPDIRASNEKLFF. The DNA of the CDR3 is TGTGCCAGCTCACCGGACATCCGGGCGTCTAATGAAAAACTGTTTTTT.